This TCR beta chain was documented in a study of blood T cell repertoires in COVID-19 (dated by TCRdb to between 2020 and 2021). About the full investigation: Samples from collaborators originated in the United States, Italy and Spain and spanned both the acute and convalescent phases of COVID-19. The material from the prospective study consisted of cDNA or gDNA derived from T cells, B-cell-depleted T cells, or PBMCs. Subjects who had been exposed to COVID-19, were actively infected with it, or had recovered from it provided the deeply sampled blood TCRbeta repertoires that made up the dataset. The repertoires were released in a freely available public database meant as a resource for research on the immune response to SARS-CoV-2. Samples came from the ongoing ImmuneRACE study (first 160 participants) plus 1,254 subjects from 6 global collaborators. Sample metadata almost always included a de-identified subject ID, COVID-19 status, age in years and sex. Where available, HLA class I and class II types were taken from metadata supplied by the sample provider and were not determined by assay-based typing. Study-level results and caveats: The quantity of clinical and demographic metadata differed by source and by participant and was supplied without curation.

TCRbeta CDR3 regions were amplified from genomic DNA by means of the immunoSEQ Assay, a bias-controlled multiplex PCR. The authors' analysis ran thus. The number of nucleated cells in each sample was estimated from the amplification of reference gene primers within the assay. To quantify the absolute abundance of each unique TCRbeta CDR3 rearrangement, sequence reads were collapsed and filtered. Productive Simpson clonality was computed per sample as the square root of Simpson's diversity index over productive rearrangements. Held by TCRdb, this immuneACCESS table contains in-frame sequences only and omits some clones. Under half of the omission traces to an unresolved V gene where checked; the cause of the rest is unknown. The D gene and trimming were derived from the DNA, and the V and J assignments and clone size from that table. Here the sample has about 160,000 clones; under 80% occur a single time. The ten largest clones take up 2.5% to 3.5% of the sample.

CDR1 and CDR2 were assigned from the germline V gene (reference sequence) as LGHDT and YNNKEL. The CDR3 starts with the cysteine, ends with the phenylalanine, and has 17 residues. Here the CDR3 DNA is all that survives: 51 bases in frame from base 1. The junction carries 14 bases between V and J, which are trimmed by 0 bases and 1 base respectively. The collaborating institutions used their own protocols to collect whole blood in K2EDTA tubes. For TCRbeta analysis, collaborator samples were shipped as frozen whole blood, as isolated PBMCs, or as DNA extracted from either sample type. As regards this clone: Its antigen has not been determined. Base qualities are missing; no much larger clone stands one base away.

The receptor's source is a man between 70 and 80 years old with acute or convalescent COVID-19. What was sequenced was peripheral blood. The rearrangement joined TRBV3-1 (or the pseudogene TRBV3-2) to TRBJ2-3; the D gene is perhaps TRBD2, on 7 matching bases. The DNA sequence is as follows: TGTGCCAGCAGCCAAGACAGTCGGCGGGGGCGCACAGATACGCAGTATTTT. This translates into CASSQDSRRGRTDTQYF.